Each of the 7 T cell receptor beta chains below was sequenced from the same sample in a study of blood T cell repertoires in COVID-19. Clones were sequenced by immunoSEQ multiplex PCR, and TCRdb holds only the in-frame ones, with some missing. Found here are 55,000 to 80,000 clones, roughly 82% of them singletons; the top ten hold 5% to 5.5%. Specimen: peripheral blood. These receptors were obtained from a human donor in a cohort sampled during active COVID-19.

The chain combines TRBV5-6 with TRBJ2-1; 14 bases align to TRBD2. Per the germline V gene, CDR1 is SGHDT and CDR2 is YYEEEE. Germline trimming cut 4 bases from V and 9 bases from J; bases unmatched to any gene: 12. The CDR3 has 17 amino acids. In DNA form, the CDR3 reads TGTGCCAGCAGCGGAGGACTAGCGGGGGGCTACAACGGTGAGCAGTTCTTC. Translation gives CASSGGLAGGYNGEQFF.

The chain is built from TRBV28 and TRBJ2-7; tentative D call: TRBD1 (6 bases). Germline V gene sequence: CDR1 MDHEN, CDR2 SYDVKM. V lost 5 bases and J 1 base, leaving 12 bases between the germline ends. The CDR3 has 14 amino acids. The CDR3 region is CASSKSTGSYEQYF. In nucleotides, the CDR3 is TGTGCCAGCAGTAAATCGACAGGATCCTACGAGCAGTACTTC.

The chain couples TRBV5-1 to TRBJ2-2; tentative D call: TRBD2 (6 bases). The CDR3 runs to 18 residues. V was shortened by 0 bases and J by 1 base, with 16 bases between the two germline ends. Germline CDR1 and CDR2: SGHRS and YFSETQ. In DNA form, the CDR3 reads TGCGCCAGCAGCTTGGCCGGGACCTGGGGGGTGAACACCGGGGAGCTGTTTTTT. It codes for CASSLAGTWGVNTGELFF.

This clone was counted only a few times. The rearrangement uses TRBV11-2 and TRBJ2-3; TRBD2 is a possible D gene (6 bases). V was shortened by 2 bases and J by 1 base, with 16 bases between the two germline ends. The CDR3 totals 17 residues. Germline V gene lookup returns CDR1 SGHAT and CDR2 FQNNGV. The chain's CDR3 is CASSLTPPRGGTDTQYF. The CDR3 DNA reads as TGTGCCAGCAGCTTAACCCCCCCCCGCGGGGGCACAGATACGCAGTATTTT.

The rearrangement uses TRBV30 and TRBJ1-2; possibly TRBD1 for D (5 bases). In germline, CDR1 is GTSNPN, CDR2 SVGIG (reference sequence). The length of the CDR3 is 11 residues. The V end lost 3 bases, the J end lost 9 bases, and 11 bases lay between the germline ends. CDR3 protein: CAWRAGFSYTF. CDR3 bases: TGTGCCTGGAGGGCAGGGTTCAGCTACACCTTC.

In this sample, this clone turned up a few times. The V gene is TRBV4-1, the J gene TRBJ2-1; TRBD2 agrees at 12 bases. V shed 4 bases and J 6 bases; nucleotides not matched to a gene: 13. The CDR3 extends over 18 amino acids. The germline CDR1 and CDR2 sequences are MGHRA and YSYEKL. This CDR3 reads CASSRTGLAGSIGNEQFF. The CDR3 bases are TGCGCCAGCAGCCGCACCGGACTAGCGGGATCTATCGGCAATGAGCAGTTCTTC.

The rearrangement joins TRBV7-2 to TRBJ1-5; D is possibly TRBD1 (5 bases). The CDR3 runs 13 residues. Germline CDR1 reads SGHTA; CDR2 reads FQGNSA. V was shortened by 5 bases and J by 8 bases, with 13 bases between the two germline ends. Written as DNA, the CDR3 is TGTGCCAGCAGCACCAGGGTCTTTGAGCCCCAGCATTTT. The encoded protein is CASSTRVFEPQHF.